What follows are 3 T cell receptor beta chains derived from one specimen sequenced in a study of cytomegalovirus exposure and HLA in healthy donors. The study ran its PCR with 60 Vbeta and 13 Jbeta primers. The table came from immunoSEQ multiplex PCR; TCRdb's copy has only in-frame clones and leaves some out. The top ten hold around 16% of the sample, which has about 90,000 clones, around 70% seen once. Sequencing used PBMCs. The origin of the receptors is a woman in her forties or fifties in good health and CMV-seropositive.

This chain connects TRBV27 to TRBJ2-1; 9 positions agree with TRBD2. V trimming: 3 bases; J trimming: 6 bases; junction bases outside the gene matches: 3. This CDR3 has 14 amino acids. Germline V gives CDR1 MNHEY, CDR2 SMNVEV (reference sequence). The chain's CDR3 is CASSFSGGLNEQFF. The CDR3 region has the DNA TGTGCCAGCAGTTTTAGCGGGGGACTCAATGAGCAGTTCTTC.

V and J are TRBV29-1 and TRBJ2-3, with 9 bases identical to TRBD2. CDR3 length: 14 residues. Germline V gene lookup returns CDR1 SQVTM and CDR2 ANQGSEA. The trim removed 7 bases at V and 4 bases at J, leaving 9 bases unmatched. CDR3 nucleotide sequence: TGCAGCGCCCCCCCCCAGCGGGAGGCAGATACGCAGTATTTT. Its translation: CSAPPQREADTQYF.

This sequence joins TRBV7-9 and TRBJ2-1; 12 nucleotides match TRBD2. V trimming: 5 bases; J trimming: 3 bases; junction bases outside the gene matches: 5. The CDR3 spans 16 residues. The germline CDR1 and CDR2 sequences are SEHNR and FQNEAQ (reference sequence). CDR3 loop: CASSPLAGGNYNEQFF. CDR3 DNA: TGTGCCAGCAGCCCACTAGCGGGAGGTAACTACAATGAGCAGTTCTTC. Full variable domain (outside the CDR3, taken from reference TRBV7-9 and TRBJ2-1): DTGVSQNPRHKITKRGQNVTFRCDPISEHNRLYWYRQTLGQGPEFLTYFQNEAQLEKSRLLSDRFSAERPKGSFSTLEIQRTEQGDSAMYLCASSPLAGGNYNEQFFGPGTRLTVL.